This T cell receptor (beta chain) stems from a study of PD-1 blockade in classical Hodgkin lymphoma. Whole-study results and caveats: The study reported lower baseline TCR diversity in newly diagnosed patients than in healthy donors.

Produced via immunoSEQ multiplex PCR; TCRdb's table is partial and in-frame only. The table shows 20,000 or so clones, with about 87% occurring only once. As to this clone: What it binds is unknown.

Documented time point: cycle 4 day 1 (C4D1), after less than 7 weeks of nivolumab. Every patient experienced relapse after autologous stem cell transplantation, and brentuximab vedotin exposure varied. PBMCs were thawed, and CD8+ T cells were then isolated from them by magnetic negative selection. V dropped 1 base and J dropped 3 bases, with 17 bases sitting between them. Germline V gene lookup returns CDR1 SGHVS and CDR2 FNYEAQ. The CDR3 is made up of 17 amino acids. The chain has TRBV7-6 and TRBJ2-3; weak D call: TRBD1 (5 bases). This TCR was sampled from a human donor with classical Hodgkin lymphoma. Source: CD8+ T cells from blood, taken before the fourth cycle of nivolumab. The CDR3 here is CASSLGTRVTKTDTQYF. The CDR3 nucleotides read TGTGCCAGCAGCTTAGGGACAAGGGTTACGAAAACAGATACGCAGTATTTT.